This passage covers 12 T cell receptor beta chains from one sample sequenced in a study of blood T cell repertoires in COVID-19. Here immunoSEQ multiplex PCR was the method, and the copy in TCRdb shows in-frame clones only, minus some. The table has approximately 220,000 clones, around 80% seen once. The specimen was peripheral blood. The receptors were gathered from a woman at least 80 years old with acute or convalescent COVID-19.

This clone was detected only once. The chain links TRBV1 to TRBJ2-7; the listed D gene, TRBD2, was not tested against the DNA. TRBV1 represents a pseudogene. This CDR3 contains 12 residues. Here the CDR3 reads CTSIARDGEQYF. CDR3 coding DNA: TGCACCAGCATAGCCCGAGATGGCGAGCAGTACTTC.

This sequence joins TRBV4-1 and TRBJ2-3; D tentatively fits TRBD1 or TRBD2 (10 bases each). The CDR3 spans 22 residues. The V end lost 1 base, the J end lost 4 bases, and 33 bases lay between the germline ends. From germline, CDR1 is MGHRA and CDR2 YSYEKL. CDR3 sequence: CASSQAPRDRGKEAGGPDTQYF. The CDR3 bases are TGCGCCAGCAGCCAAGCCCCTCGGGACAGGGGAAAGGAAGCGGGAGGGCCAGATACGCAGTATTTT.

The rearrangement uses TRBV5-1 and TRBJ1-1; D might be TRBD1 (6 bases). The CDR3 loop spans 15 amino acids. CDR1 is SGHRS, CDR2 YFSETQ, per germline. The germline V and J ends were trimmed by 4 bases and 3 bases, with 16 bases remaining between them. The CDR3 DNA is TGCGCCAGCAGCCCGGGTAGGGGGTTGCACACTGAAGCTTTCTTT. This sequence encodes CASSPGRGLHTEAFF.

V gene TRBV19 combines with J gene TRBJ2-2; 9 nucleotides line up with TRBD2. The J segment lost 5 bases and the V segment lost 3 bases, leaving 4 bases of the junction unmatched. CDR3 length: 15 residues. Germline CDR1 is LNHDA and CDR2 is SQIVND (reference sequence). The CDR3 reads CASSIGGRGTGELFF. The CDR3 DNA sequence: TGTGCCAGTAGTATCGGCGGGAGGGGAACCGGGGAGCTGTTTTTT.

The V gene is TRBV7-4, the J gene TRBJ2-7, with D possibly matching TRBD2 (5 bases). V lost 11 bases and J lost 11, with 22 bases in between. CDR3 length equals 12 residues. Germline CDR1 SGHVT, CDR2 SQSDAQ. CDR3 loop: CAGPVDWGREYF. As DNA, the CDR3 is TGTGCCGGGCCGGTGGACTGGGGAAGGGAGTACTTC.

J is TRBJ1-5 and V is TRBV30; 7 nucleotides match TRBD1. The germline gives CDR1 GTSNPN, CDR2 SVGIG (reference sequence). J was trimmed by 6 bases and V by 0 bases; bases with no gene match: 2. CDR3 length: 13 residues. The CDR3 DNA reads as TGTGCCTGGAGTGTAGAGGGGGCTCAGCCCCAGCATTTT. Protein product: CAWSVEGAQPQHF.

This clone was seen a single time. This chain connects TRBV10-1 to TRBJ1-5, with unresolved D. Germline loops: CDR1 WNHNN, CDR2 SYGVQD (reference sequence). V shed 4 bases and J shed 8 bases, with 9 bases lying between them. This CDR3 is built from 12 residues. The CDR3 DNA is TGCGCCAGCAGTGGCCCGCCGGAGCCCCAGCATTTT. Translating gives CASSGPPEPQHF.

This chain uses TRBV19 with TRBJ1-3; 7 bases align to TRBD1. The CDR3 spans 17 residues. J was trimmed by 0 bases and V by 3 bases; bases with no gene match: 8. The V gene's germline CDR1 is LNHDA and CDR2 SQIVND (reference sequence). This chain's CDR3 is CASSIDGQANSGNTIYF. The CDR3 DNA reads as TGTGCCAGTAGTATCGATGGACAGGCGAACTCTGGAAACACCATATATTTT.

This sequence joins TRBV5-6 and TRBJ2-7; TRBD2 matches 8 bases. Germline CDR1 and CDR2: SGHDT and YYEEEE. V was clipped by 4 bases and J by 4 bases; unmatched bases: 1. The CDR3 sequence is 12 residues long. The CDR3 sequence: CASSTSGYEQYF. DNA of the CDR3: TGTGCCAGCAGCACTAGCGGTTACGAGCAGTACTTC.

This clone has more than one count but fewer than ten. This sequence joins TRBV2 and TRBJ2-2, with 12 bases identical to TRBD2. CDR1 is SNHLY, CDR2 FYNNEI, per germline. This CDR3 spans 15 amino acids. Trimming removed 5 bases from V and 4 bases from J; junction bases left unmatched: 2. The CDR3 here is CASSLAGGGTGELFF. CDR3 bases: TGTGCCAGCAGTCTAGCGGGAGGGGGCACCGGGGAGCTGTTTTTT.

This clone was counted once. The chain combines TRBV3-1 (or the pseudogene TRBV3-2) with TRBJ2-7, with D perhaps matching TRBD2 (7 bases). The CDR3 runs 16 residues. Trimming left V 1 base short and J 5 bases short, with 18 bases between. The germline V gene has CDR1 LGHDT and CDR2 YNNKEL (reference sequence). The CDR3: CASSQAGGRGRDEQYF. In nucleotides, the CDR3 is TGTGCCAGCAGCCAAGCGGGGGGCAGGGGAAGGGACGAGCAGTACTTC.

The rearrangement uses TRBV20-1 and TRBJ2-1; 7 bases fit TRBD2. In germline, CDR1 is DFQATT, CDR2 SNEGSKA (reference sequence). The CDR3 runs 15 residues. The trim removed 3 bases at V and 5 bases at J, leaving 10 bases unmatched. In nucleotides, the CDR3 is TGCAGTGCTAGTGAGACTAGCTCCGGAGACAATGAGCAGTTCTTC. Residues: CSASETSSGDNEQFF.